This T cell receptor (beta chain) was recorded in a study of cytomegalovirus exposure and HLA in healthy donors. J gave up 3 bases and V 5 bases, and 12 bases lay outside the gene matches. Germline V CDR1 and CDR2: SEHNR, FQNEAQ (reference sequence). The CDR3 has 17 amino acids. Overall study findings and caveats: Confirmation was obtained in vitro that a few CMV-associated chains are specific for CMV antigens. In the 120 or so validation repertoires, about 95% of cluster scores exceeded 0, per a later analysis. Some TCR beta chains (approximately 180 of them) were listed as cytomegalovirus-associated. The classifier was said to identify cytomegalovirus status with high specificity and sensitivity.

Data came from immunoSEQ multiplex PCR; TCRdb stores just in-frame clones and leaves some out. The sample records about 110,000 clones, nearly 97% being singletons. To note about this clone: Its antigen is unidentified.

The sequencing input was PBMCs. The chain is built from TRBV7-9 and TRBJ2-3, with TRBD1 matching over 9 bases. This TCR was recovered from a woman under 30 in good health and CMV-seronegative. The CDR3 nucleotides are TGTGCCAGCAGCCCACCGGGTGCGGGACAGGGAACAGATACGCAGTATTTT. This sequence encodes CASSPPGAGQGTDTQYF.